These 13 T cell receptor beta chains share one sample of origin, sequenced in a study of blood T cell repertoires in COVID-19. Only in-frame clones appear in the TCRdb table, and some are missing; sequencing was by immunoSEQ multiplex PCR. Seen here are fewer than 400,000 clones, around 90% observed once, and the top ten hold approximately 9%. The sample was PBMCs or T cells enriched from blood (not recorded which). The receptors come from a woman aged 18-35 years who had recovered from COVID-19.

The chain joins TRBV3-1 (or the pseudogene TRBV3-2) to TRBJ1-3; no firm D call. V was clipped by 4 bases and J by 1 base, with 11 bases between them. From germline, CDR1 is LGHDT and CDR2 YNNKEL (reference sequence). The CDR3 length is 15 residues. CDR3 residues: CASSRGGQSGNTIYF. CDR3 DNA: TGTGCCAGCAGCCGAGGAGGGCAGTCTGGAAACACCATATATTTT.

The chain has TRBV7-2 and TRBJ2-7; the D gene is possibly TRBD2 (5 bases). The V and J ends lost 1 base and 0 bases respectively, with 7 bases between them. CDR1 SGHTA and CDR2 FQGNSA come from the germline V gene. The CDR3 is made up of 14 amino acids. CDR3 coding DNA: TGTGCCAGCAGCTTAGATCGGGACTCCTACGAGCAGTACTTC. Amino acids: CASSLDRDSYEQYF.

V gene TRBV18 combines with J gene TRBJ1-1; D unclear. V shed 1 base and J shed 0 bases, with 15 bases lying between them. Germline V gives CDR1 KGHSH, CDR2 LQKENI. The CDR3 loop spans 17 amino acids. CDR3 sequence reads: CASSPRHPPEMNTEAFF. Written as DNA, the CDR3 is TGTGCCAGCTCACCACGACACCCCCCAGAGATGAACACTGAAGCTTTCTTT. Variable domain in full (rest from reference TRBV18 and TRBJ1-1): NAGVMQNPRHLVRRRGQEARLRCSPMKGHSHVYWYRQLPEEGLKFMVYLQKENIIDESGMPKERFSAEFPKEGPSILRIQQVVRGDSAAYFCASSPRHPPEMNTEAFFGQGTRLTVV.

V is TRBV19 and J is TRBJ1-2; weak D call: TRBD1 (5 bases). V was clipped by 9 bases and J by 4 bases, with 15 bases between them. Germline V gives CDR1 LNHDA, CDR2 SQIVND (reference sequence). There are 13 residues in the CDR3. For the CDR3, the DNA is TGTGCCAGCAAGACAGATTTCCCCTATGGCTACACCTTC. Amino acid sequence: CASKTDFPYGYTF.

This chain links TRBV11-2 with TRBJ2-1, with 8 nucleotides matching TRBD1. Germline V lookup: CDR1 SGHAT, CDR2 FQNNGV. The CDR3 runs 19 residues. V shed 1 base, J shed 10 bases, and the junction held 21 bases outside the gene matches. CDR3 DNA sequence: TGTGCCAGCAGCTTAGTAGGAGGGCAGGGGGCGCAAGTATGGCGCGAGCAGTTCTTC. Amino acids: CASSLVGGQGAQVWREQFF. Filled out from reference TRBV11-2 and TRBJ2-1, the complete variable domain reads EAGVAQSPRYKIIEKRQSVAFWCNPISGHATLYWYQQILGQGPKLLIQFQNNGVVDDSQLPKDRFSAERLKGVDSTLKIQPAKLEDSAVYLCASSLVGGQGAQVWREQFFGPGTRLTVL.

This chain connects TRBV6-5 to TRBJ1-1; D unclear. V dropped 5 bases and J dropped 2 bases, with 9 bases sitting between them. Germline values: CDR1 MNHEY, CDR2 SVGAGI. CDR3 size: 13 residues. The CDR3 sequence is CASSPRVNTEAFF. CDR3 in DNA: TGTGCCAGCAGTCCGAGGGTAAACACTGAAGCTTTCTTT.

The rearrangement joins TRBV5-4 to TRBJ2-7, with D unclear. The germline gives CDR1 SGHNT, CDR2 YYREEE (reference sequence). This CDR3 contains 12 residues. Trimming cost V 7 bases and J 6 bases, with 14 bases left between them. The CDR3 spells CASSYSYSEQYF. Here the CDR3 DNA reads TGTGCCAGCTCCTATTCATACTCCGAGCAGTACTTC.

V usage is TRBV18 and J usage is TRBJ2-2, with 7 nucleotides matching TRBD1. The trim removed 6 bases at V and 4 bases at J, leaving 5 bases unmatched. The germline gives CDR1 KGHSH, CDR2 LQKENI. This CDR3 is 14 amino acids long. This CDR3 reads CASSLQGSTGELFF. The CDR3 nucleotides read TGTGCCAGCTCCCTACAGGGGAGCACCGGGGAGCTGTTTTTT.

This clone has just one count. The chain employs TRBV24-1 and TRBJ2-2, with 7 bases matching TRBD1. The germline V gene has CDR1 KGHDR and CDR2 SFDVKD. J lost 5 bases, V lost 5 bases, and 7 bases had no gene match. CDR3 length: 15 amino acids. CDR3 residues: CATSVSGRGTGELFF. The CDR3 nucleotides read TGTGCCACCAGTGTATCGGGCAGGGGGACCGGGGAGCTGTTTTTT.

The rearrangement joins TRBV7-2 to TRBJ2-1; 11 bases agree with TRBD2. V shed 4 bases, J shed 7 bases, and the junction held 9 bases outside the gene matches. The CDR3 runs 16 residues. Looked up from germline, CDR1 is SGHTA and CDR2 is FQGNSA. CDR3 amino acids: CASSSPGLAALNEQFF. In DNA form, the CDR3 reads TGTGCCAGCAGCTCTCCGGGACTAGCGGCCCTGAATGAGCAGTTCTTC. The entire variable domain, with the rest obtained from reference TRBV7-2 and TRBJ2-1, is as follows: GAGVSQSPSNKVTEKGKDVELRCDPISGHTALYWYRQSLGQGLEFLIYFQGNSAPDKSGLPSDRFSAERTGGSVSTLTIQRTQQEDSAVYLCASSSPGLAALNEQFFGPGTRLTVL.

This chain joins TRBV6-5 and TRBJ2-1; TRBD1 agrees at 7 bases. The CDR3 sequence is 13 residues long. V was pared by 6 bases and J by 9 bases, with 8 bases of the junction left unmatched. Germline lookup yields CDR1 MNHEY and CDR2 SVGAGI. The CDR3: CASSWDRRFEQFF. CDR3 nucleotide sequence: TGTGCCAGCAGCTGGGACAGAAGGTTTGAGCAGTTCTTC.

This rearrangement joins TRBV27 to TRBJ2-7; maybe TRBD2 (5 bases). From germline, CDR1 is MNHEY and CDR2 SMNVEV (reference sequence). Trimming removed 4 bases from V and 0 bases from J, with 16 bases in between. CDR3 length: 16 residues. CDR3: CASSSGSERGSYEQYF. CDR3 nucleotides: TGTGCCAGCAGTTCGGGGTCGGAAAGAGGCTCCTACGAGCAGTACTTC.

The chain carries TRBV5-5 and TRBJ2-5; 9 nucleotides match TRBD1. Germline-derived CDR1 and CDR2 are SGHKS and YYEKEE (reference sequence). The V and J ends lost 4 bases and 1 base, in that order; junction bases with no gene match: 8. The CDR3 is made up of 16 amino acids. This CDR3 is CASSPRTGASQETQYF. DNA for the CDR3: TGTGCCAGCAGCCCGAGGACAGGGGCCTCCCAAGAGACCCAGTACTTC.